The sequence of this T cell receptor (beta chain) was determined in a study of cytomegalovirus exposure and HLA in healthy donors. Study at large: For the approximately 400 genotyped donors, 65% to 90% fell within the Caucasian-associated ancestry cluster. Findings and limits, study-wide: Presence/absence analyses supposed approximately even sequencing depth among donors.

The germline V and J ends were trimmed by 3 bases and 10 bases, with 18 bases remaining between them. The CDR3 extends over 15 amino acids. Germline-derived CDR1 and CDR2 are LNHDA and SQIVND (reference sequence). About this clone: What it binds is unknown.

60 Vbeta and 13 Jbeta primers were used in PCR. Using immunoSEQ multiplex PCR, the repertoire was profiled, and TCRdb retains in-frame clones only, with some absent. The table records roughly 140,000 clones, approximately 79% of them present only once. Sequencing was performed on PBMCs. The V gene is TRBV19, the J gene TRBJ1-4; TRBD1 is a possible D gene (5 bases). The TCR originated in a woman in her fifties or sixties in good health and CMV-seropositive. Here the CDR3 DNA reads TGTGCCAGTAGTATCACCCCAACCGACAGTGGAAAACTGTTTTTT. It is translated as CASSITPTDSGKLFF.